The 23 T cell receptor beta chains below all came from one sample that was sequenced in a study of blood T cell repertoires in COVID-19. Sequencing was performed with immunoSEQ multiplex PCR; in TCRdb, only in-frame clones are kept and a portion is missing. This table holds 120,000 to 150,000 clones, over 70% found once. The sequenced material came from peripheral blood. The source is a man older than 75 with acute or convalescent COVID-19.

The chain recombines TRBV21-1 with TRBJ2-4; the D call of TRBD2 is as the table states it, not checked on the DNA. TRBV21-1 counts as a pseudogene. The CDR3 runs to 17 residues. In DNA form, the CDR3 reads TGTGCCAGCAGCACGGGACTCCCGCTATCAGCCAAAAACATTCAGTACTTC. Translated: CASSTGLPLSAKNIQYF.

The rearrangement links TRBV5-4 to TRBJ1-2; possibly TRBD1 for D (5 bases). This CDR3 comprises 14 residues. Germline assignment: CDR1 SGHNT and CDR2 YYREEE (reference sequence). Deletions cut 0 bases from V and 2 bases from J, with 8 bases between. Written as DNA, the CDR3 is TGTGCCAGCAGCTTGGAGTGGGGCAACTATGGCTACACCTTC. Its translation is CASSLEWGNYGYTF. The full variable domain, rest sourced from reference TRBV5-4 and TRBJ1-2, is ETGVTQSPTHLIKTRGQQVTLRCSSQSGHNTVSWYQQALGQGPQFIFQYYREEENGRGNFPPRFSGLQFPNYSSELNVNALELDDSALYLCASSLEWGNYGYTFGSGTRLTVV.

The chain combines TRBV13 with TRBJ2-3; possible D gene TRBD2, 5 bases. V was trimmed by 5 bases and J by 3 bases, leaving 18 bases between them. The CDR3 is 16 amino acids. CDR1 and CDR2 from the germline V gene are PRHDT and FYEKMQ (reference sequence). CDR3 DNA: TGTGCCAGCAGCCCCACGTCGGGGAAGCCAACAGATACGCAGTATTTT. Protein sequence: CASSPTSGKPTDTQYF.

This chain joins TRBV7-7 and TRBJ2-5, with 7 bases matching TRBD1. Germline-derived CDR1 and CDR2 are SSHAT and FNYEAQ (reference sequence). The CDR3 sequence is 13 residues long. The junction had 1 base not matched to a gene; V was cut back by 3 bases and J by 3 bases. This chain's CDR3 is CASSFTGEETQYF. The DNA of the CDR3 is TGTGCCAGCAGCTTCACAGGGGAAGAGACCCAGTACTTC.

The chain carries TRBV5-1 and TRBJ2-5; tentative D call: TRBD2 (6 bases). Germline CDR1 SGHRS, CDR2 YFSETQ. The CDR3 extends over 15 amino acids. V shed 0 bases and J shed 2 bases, with 11 bases lying between them. CDR3 in amino acids: CASSLDGRLQETQYF. The CDR3 nucleotides read TGCGCCAGCAGCTTGGACGGGAGACTTCAAGAGACCCAGTACTTC.

The rearrangement joins TRBV28 to TRBJ2-2; no clear D. V lost 5 bases, J lost 4 bases, and 5 bases lay in between. The CDR3 has 12 amino acids. Per the germline V gene, CDR1 is MDHEN and CDR2 is SYDVKM. CDR3 protein: CASSRPTGELFF. For the CDR3, the DNA is TGTGCCAGCAGTCGTCCCACCGGGGAGCTGTTTTTT. The full variable domain, completed using reference TRBV28 and TRBJ2-2, is DVKVTQSSRYLVKRTGEKVFLECVQDMDHENMFWYRQDPGLGLRLIYFSYDVKMKEKGDIPEGYSVSREKKERFSLILESASTNQTSMYLCASSRPTGELFFGEGSRLTVL.

J is TRBJ2-7 and V is TRBV19; 13 bases match TRBD2. After removal of 5 bases from V and 5 bases from J, the junction contained 12 bases not matched to a gene. The length of the CDR3 is 17 residues. CDR1 and CDR2 from the germline V gene are LNHDA and SQIVND (reference sequence). The CDR3 loop is CASSLTGRLAGGHEQYF. The CDR3 DNA follows: TGTGCCAGTAGTCTCACCGGGCGACTAGCGGGAGGACACGAGCAGTACTTC.

The CDR3 loop reads CASSGQGGNYGYTF. For the CDR3, the DNA is TGTGCCAGTAGTGGGCAGGGAGGAAACTATGGCTACACCTTC. This rearrangement joins TRBV19 to TRBJ1-2, with D possibly TRBD1 on 5 matching bases. Trimming cost V 5 bases and J 2 bases, with 12 bases left between them. Germline-derived CDR1 and CDR2 are LNHDA and SQIVND (reference sequence). The CDR3 has 14 residues.

This clone was observed at least ten times. V is TRBV18 and J is TRBJ2-2; 9 positions match TRBD2. The CDR3 is 16 residues long. V was pared by 5 bases and J by 5 bases, with 9 bases of the junction left unmatched. In germline, CDR1 is KGHSH, CDR2 LQKENI. CDR3 in amino acids: CASSKAGGPFTGELFF. In DNA form, the CDR3 reads TGTGCCAGCTCAAAGGCGGGAGGGCCGTTTACCGGGGAGCTGTTTTTT. Looking up the rest from reference TRBV18 and TRBJ2-2 gives the full variable domain: NAGVMQNPRHLVRRRGQEARLRCSPMKGHSHVYWYRQLPEEGLKFMVYLQKENIIDESGMPKERFSAEFPKEGPSILRIQQVVRGDSAAYFCASSKAGGPFTGELFFGEGSRLTVL.

In regard to this clone: The sample carries other DNA sequences with the same CDR3. The chain employs TRBV11-2 and TRBJ2-5, with D possibly TRBD2 on 6 matching bases. Germline V gene sequence: CDR1 SGHAT, CDR2 FQNNGV. V shed 1 base and J shed 2 bases, with 8 bases lying between them. The CDR3 has 14 amino acids. For the CDR3, the DNA is TGTGCCAGCAGCTTAGTTGGGGGGCAAGAGACCCAGTACTTC. Amino acids: CASSLVGGQETQYF.

The chain is built from TRBV5-1 and TRBJ2-6, with a weak D call TRBD2 (6 bases). V was cut by 5 bases and J by 2 bases, with 14 bases left in between. This CDR3 is built from 16 residues. The V gene's germline CDR1 is SGHRS and CDR2 YFSETQ. This CDR3 is CASSQARGAGANVLTF. In DNA, the CDR3 is TGCGCCAGCAGTCAGGCGCGGGGAGCTGGGGCCAACGTCCTGACTTTC.

This chain uses TRBV12-3 or TRBV12-4 with TRBJ1-5; D gene uncertain. CDR3 length: 13 residues. V was pared by 6 bases and J by 3 bases, with 9 bases between. DNA for the CDR3: TGTGCCAGCAGCCCTAGAGCCAATCAGCCCCAGCATTTT. This translates into CASSPRANQPQHF.

The J gene is TRBJ2-7, the V gene TRBV7-2; D perhaps matches TRBD1 (6 bases). V dropped 5 bases and J dropped 3 bases, with 14 bases sitting between them. Germline CDR1 is SGHTA and CDR2 is FQGNSA. The CDR3 consists of 14 residues. CDR3 amino acids: CASSRDGQFYEQYF. The CDR3 DNA reads as TGTGCCAGCAGCCGCGATGGACAGTTCTACGAGCAGTACTTC.

The CDR3 region is CASSIGQGGNQPQHF. In DNA form, the CDR3 reads TGTGCCAGTAGTATCGGCCAGGGGGGTAATCAGCCCCAGCATTTT. This sequence joins TRBV19 and TRBJ1-5; 7 bases are a match to TRBD1. Germline-derived CDR1 and CDR2 are LNHDA and SQIVND (reference sequence). V gave up 3 bases and J gave up 4 bases; unmatched junction bases: 6. The CDR3 spans 15 residues.

This clone has just one count. The V gene is TRBV5-1, the J gene TRBJ2-3; D is undetermined. V was cut by 1 base and J by 2 bases, with 14 bases left in between. Germline CDR1 and CDR2: SGHRS and YFSETQ. The length of the CDR3 is 16 residues. CDR3 sequence: CASSLLSGGSTDTQYF. CDR3 DNA: TGCGCCAGCAGCTTGCTCTCAGGTGGATCCACAGATACGCAGTATTTT.

The gene calls are TRBV18 and TRBJ2-1; D is unresolved. Germline CDR1 is KGHSH and CDR2 is LQKENI. This CDR3 contains 14 residues. V gave up 3 bases and J gave up 8 bases, with 14 bases separating them. The CDR3 sequence: CASSPRSESHEQFF. The CDR3 DNA sequence: TGTGCCAGCTCACCTCGGAGCGAATCCCATGAGCAGTTCTTC.

The chain recombines TRBV7-8 with TRBJ2-7, with D unresolved. Germline V gene data show CDR1 as SGHVS and CDR2 as FQNEAQ. This CDR3 has 16 amino acids. The V end lost 0 bases, the J end lost 1 base, and 13 bases lay between the germline ends. CDR3 loop: CASSLATAGGSYEQYF. CDR3 DNA sequence: TGTGCCAGCAGCTTAGCGACGGCAGGTGGGTCCTACGAGCAGTACTTC. The full variable domain, with the rest looked up from reference TRBV7-8 and TRBJ2-7, is GAGVSQSPRYKVAKRGQDVALRCDPISGHVSLFWYQQALGQGPEFLTYFQNEAQLDKSGLPSDRFFAERPEGSVSTLKIQRTQQEDSAVYLCASSLATAGGSYEQYFGPGTRLTVT.

In DNA form, the CDR3 reads TGTGCCAGCAGTTTCGGAGGGTTCTACGAGCAGTACTTC. This encodes CASSFGGFYEQYF. This sequence joins TRBV12-3 or TRBV12-4 and TRBJ2-7, with D possibly matching TRBD2 (6 bases). This CDR3 has 13 amino acids. The V and J ends lost 3 bases and 3 bases respectively, with 9 bases between them.

The J gene is TRBJ2-1, the V gene TRBV6-5, with 8 bases identical to TRBD1. Germline V gene sequence: CDR1 MNHEY, CDR2 SVGAGI. This CDR3 comprises 13 residues. V lost 6 bases to trimming and J lost 5 bases; unmatched junction nucleotides: 3. This CDR3 is CASRPDRDNEQFF. As DNA, the CDR3 is TGTGCCAGCAGGCCGGACAGGGACAATGAGCAGTTCTTC.

In DNA form, the CDR3 reads TGTGCCAGCAGGGACACGCATAATTCACCCCTCCACTTT. Amino acids: CASRDTHNSPLHF. The V call is TRBV21-1, the J call TRBJ1-6; the DNA was not used to check the table's D call, TRBD1. TRBV21-1 is labeled a pseudogene. The length of the CDR3 is 13 residues.

In its sample, this clone was seen a few times. The chain uses TRBV6-5 and TRBJ1-2; D is possibly TRBD1 (5 bases). The CDR3 covers 11 residues. Germline assignment: CDR1 MNHEY and CDR2 SVGAGI. Deletions cut 8 bases from V and 8 bases from J, with 12 bases between. The DNA of the CDR3 is TGTGCCAGCCAGGGCGCCGAGGGCTACACCTTC. This translates into CASQGAEGYTF.

This chain links TRBV7-2 with TRBJ2-2; TRBD1 is a possible D gene (6 bases). This CDR3 is 16 amino acids long. In germline, CDR1 is SGHTA, CDR2 FQGNSA. The germline V and J ends were trimmed by 3 bases and 0 bases, with 11 bases remaining between them. DNA for the CDR3: TGTGCCAGCAGCTTGTCCGGGACAACGAACACCGGGGAGCTGTTTTTT. Amino acids: CASSLSGTTNTGELFF.

This clone was observed a handful of times. The chain recombines TRBV2 with TRBJ2-7; D is possibly TRBD2 (6 bases). CDR1 and CDR2 (germline): SNHLY, FYNNEI. The V end lost 7 bases, the J end lost 0 bases, and 19 bases lay between the germline ends. The length of the CDR3 is 16 residues. The CDR3 nucleotides read TGTGCCAGCATACCCATTTGGGGGGTTAACTCCTACGAGCAGTACTTC. Protein sequence: CASIPIWGVNSYEQYF.